The rows below give T cell receptor beta chains drawn from one sample of a study of blood T cell repertoires in COVID-19. Clones were sequenced by immunoSEQ multiplex PCR, and TCRdb holds only the in-frame ones, with some missing. Of 95,000 to 150,000 clones in the sample, 83% were seen once. Sequenced input: peripheral blood. These receptors came from a man at least 80 years old with active or convalescent COVID-19. Both conserved end residues are part of each CDR3. The D gene is left open where the match is weak. Some rows have no size entry. The others give once, few or many, or a class for an expanded clone.

>TRBJ2-3|TRBV5-6|.|.
CASSLATDTQYF
TGTGCCAGCAGCTTAGCTACAGATACGCAGTATTTT
>TRBJ2-3|TRBV9|TRBD1|.
CASSAGDRVTDTQYF
TGTGCCAGCAGCGCGGGGGACAGGGTGACAGATACGCAGTATTTT
>TRBJ2-2|TRBV12-3/TRBV12-4|.|.
CASAPGAGELFF
TGTGCCAGCGCCCCAGGGGCCGGGGAGCTGTTTTTT
>TRBJ2-3|TRBV7-3|TRBD1|once
CASSLAGQGVDTQYF
TGTGCCAGCAGCTTAGCTGGACAGGGGGTCGATACGCAGTATTTT
>TRBJ1-6|TRBV2|.|.
CASTLAGVTYNSPLHF
TGTGCCAGCACTCTGGCAGGGGTGACCTATAATTCACCCCTCCACTTT
>TRBJ2-1|TRBV5-8|TRBD1|.
CASSLDRGNEQFF
TGTGCCAGCAGCCTGGACAGGGGGAATGAGCAGTTCTTC
>TRBJ1-2|TRBV19|TRBD1|.
CASSIDGTGMGYGYTF
TGTGCCAGTAGTATAGACGGGACAGGGATGGGCTATGGCTACACCTTC
>TRBJ2-5|TRBV12-3/TRBV12-4|.|few
CASSESEVRYF
TGTGCCAGCAGTGAGAGTGAGGTGCGCTACTTC
>TRBJ2-1|TRBV18|TRBD2|.
CASSRASGSNNEQFF
TGTGCCAGCTCACGGGCTAGCGGGTCCAACAATGAGCAGTTCTTC
>TRBJ2-2|TRBV27|TRBD2|.
CASSLDLAGGTGELFF
TGTGCCAGCAGTTTAGATCTAGCGGGGGGGACCGGGGAGCTGTTTTTT
>TRBJ1-2|TRBV7-2|.|.
CASSLAWRTAGYGYTF
TGTGCCAGCAGCTTAGCTTGGAGGACAGCCGGATATGGCTACACCTTC
>TRBJ2-1|TRBV4-2|.|.
CASSPLAVPNEQFF
TGTGCCAGCAGCCCCCTTGCGGTCCCCAATGAGCAGTTCTTC
>TRBJ2-5|TRBV7-9|.|.
CASVPRGQETQYF
TGTGCCAGCGTGCCGCGGGGCCAAGAGACCCAGTACTTC
>TRBJ1-1|TRBV5-6|.|once
CASSPRDGILVAFF
TGTGCCAGCAGCCCGCGGGACGGTATATTGGTGGCTTTCTTT
>TRBJ2-3|TRBV19|.|.
CASSISGQGSTDTQYF
TGTGCCAGTAGTATCTCGGGCCAGGGGAGCACAGATACGCAGTATTTT
>TRBJ1-5|TRBV9|.|.
CASSGGHTNQPQHF
TGTGCCAGCAGCGGAGGACACACCAATCAGCCCCAGCATTTT
>TRBJ1-1|TRBV6-5|TRBD1|once
CASSRDRGTEAFF
TGTGCCAGCAGCCGGGACAGGGGCACTGAAGCTTTCTTT
>TRBJ2-2|TRBV5-6|.|.
CASSLMDSNTGELFF
TGTGCCAGCAGCTTGATGGACAGCAACACCGGGGAGCTGTTTTTT
>TRBJ1-5|TRBV6-4|.|once
CASSGGFNQPQHF
TGTGCCAGCAGTGGAGGCTTCAATCAGCCCCAGCATTTT
>TRBJ1-2|TRBV3-1/TRBV3-2|TRBD1|few
CASSQRQGNGYTF
TGTGCCAGCAGCCAGCGACAGGGTAATGGCTACACCTTC
>TRBJ1-4|TRBV9|TRBD1|.
CASSAQTGSEKLFF
TGTGCCAGCAGCGCACAGACAGGGTCTGAAAAACTGTTTTTT
>TRBJ1-3|TRBV29-1|.|.
CSGGTGISGNTIYF
TGCAGCGGAGGTACGGGGATCTCTGGAAACACCATATATTTT
>TRBJ1-2|TRBV6-5|TRBD1|.
CASKGQGGYGYTF
TGTGCCAGCAAGGGACAGGGAGGTTATGGCTACACCTTC
>TRBJ2-7|TRBV2|TRBD1|medium-sized
CATGGQGSGEQYF
TGTGCAACCGGGGGACAGGGGTCGGGCGAGCAGTACTTC
>TRBJ1-4|TRBV6-1|TRBD1|.
CASSENRGYEKLFF
TGTGCCAGCAGTGAAAACAGGGGTTATGAAAAACTGTTTTTT
>TRBJ2-1|TRBV6-6|TRBD2|few
CASSDLAGVNNEQFF
TGTGCCAGCAGCGATCTAGCGGGGGTGAACAATGAGCAGTTCTTC
>TRBJ2-1|TRBV4-2|TRBD1|once
CASSQDPGTGQFF
TGTGCCAGCAGCCAAGATCCAGGGACAGGGCAGTTCTTC
>TRBJ2-5|TRBV7-9|.|.
CASSSTGTQGETQYF
TGTGCCAGCAGCTCAACCGGGACTCAGGGAGAGACCCAGTACTTC
>TRBJ2-7|TRBV2|TRBD1|.
CASSAGTGNYEQYF
TGTGCCAGCAGTGCCGGGACAGGGAACTACGAGCAGTACTTC
>TRBJ2-1|TRBV11-3|TRBD2|.
CASSLRTSGYNEQFF
TGTGCCAGCAGCTTGCGGACTAGCGGATACAATGAGCAGTTCTTC
>TRBJ1-5|TRBV7-3|.|.
CASSSTGTEPQHF
TGTGCCAGCAGCTCAACAGGGACTGAGCCCCAGCATTTT
>TRBJ2-5|TRBV3-1/TRBV3-2|.|.
CASSQLRRRGGQTQYF
TGTGCCAGCAGCCAACTTAGGCGGAGGGGGGGGCAGACCCAGTACTTC
>TRBJ1-1|TRBV19|.|.
CASSIREGVMNTEAFF
TGTGCCAGTAGTATACGAGAGGGAGTCATGAACACTGAAGCTTTCTTT
>TRBJ2-2|TRBV2|TRBD2|.
CASSREGGELFF
TGTGCCAGCAGTCGGGAGGGTGGGGAGCTGTTTTTT
>TRBJ1-2|TRBV27|.|.
CATAGGSNYGYTF
TGTGCCACCGCCGGGGGATCCAACTATGGCTACACCTTC
>TRBJ1-5|TRBV6-6|TRBD1|.
CASSGSTGAFGQWPQHF
TGTGCCAGCAGTGGATCAACAGGGGCCTTCGGTCAATGGCCCCAGCATTTT
>TRBJ2-3|TRBV27|TRBD2|.
CASSIPGLAGADTQYF
TGTGCCAGCAGTATCCCGGGACTAGCGGGGGCAGATACGCAGTATTTT
>TRBJ2-5|TRBV29-1|TRBD2|.
CSVGLAGGFKETQYF
TGCAGCGTTGGACTAGCGGGGGGCTTTAAGGAGACCCAGTACTTC
>TRBJ2-7|TRBV6-5|TRBD2|.
CASSYSGRGGSYEQYF
TGTGCCAGCAGTTACTCAGGGCGGGGGGGCTCCTACGAGCAGTACTTC
>TRBJ2-5|TRBV2|.|.
CASSEGRETQYF
TGTGCCAGCAGTGAAGGTAGAGAGACCCAGTACTTC
>TRBJ2-5|TRBV9|TRBD2|once
CASNNAGGQETQYF
TGTGCCAGCAACAACGCGGGGGGCCAGGAGACCCAGTACTTC
>TRBJ2-5|TRBV11-2|.|.
CASSLQRETQYF
TGTGCCAGCAGCCTCCAGAGGGAGACCCAGTACTTC